This T cell receptor (beta chain) was sequenced during a study of T cell changes during pregnancy in multiple sclerosis. Some clones are missing from TCRdb's copy, which holds only in-frame ones; the method was immunoSEQ multiplex PCR. The sample has tens of thousands of clones; 90% are singletons. Germline V gene data show CDR1 as SGHRS and CDR2 as YFSETQ. The CDR3 loop spans 15 amino acids. The ends were cut back, 2 bases at V and 8 bases at J, with 19 bases in the middle. V and J are TRBV5-1 and TRBJ1-2, with TRBD1 as a possible D gene (5 bases). The source was peripheral blood, collected after pregnancy. The sequence was obtained from a female donor in good health, enrolled as a control in a pregnancy study. The chain's CDR3 is CASSFYGGELGGYTF. The CDR3 bases are TGCGCCAGCAGCTTTTATGGGGGGGAGCTAGGAGGCTACACCTTC.